This TCR beta chain was retrieved from a study of T cell responses to AZD1222 COVID-19 vaccine. The ends lost 9 bases at V and 1 base at J; junction bases unmatched: 11. Germline CDR1 LGHDT, CDR2 YNNKEL (reference sequence). This CDR3 has 16 residues. Libraries were prepared by immunoSEQ multiplex PCR; TCRdb keeps only in-frame clonotypes and omits some of them. The sample yields about 180,000 clones, around nine tenths seen once. This chain joins TRBV3-1 (or the pseudogene TRBV3-2) and TRBJ1-1, with 10 nucleotides matching TRBD1. The sample in question was peripheral blood, obtained on day 0 of AZD1222 vaccination. The TCR comes from an adult in good health. CDR3 nucleotide sequence: TGTGCCAGTCGGCGGGACAGGGGCGTTGCGAACACTGAAGCTTTCTTT. Protein product: CASRRDRGVANTEAFF.